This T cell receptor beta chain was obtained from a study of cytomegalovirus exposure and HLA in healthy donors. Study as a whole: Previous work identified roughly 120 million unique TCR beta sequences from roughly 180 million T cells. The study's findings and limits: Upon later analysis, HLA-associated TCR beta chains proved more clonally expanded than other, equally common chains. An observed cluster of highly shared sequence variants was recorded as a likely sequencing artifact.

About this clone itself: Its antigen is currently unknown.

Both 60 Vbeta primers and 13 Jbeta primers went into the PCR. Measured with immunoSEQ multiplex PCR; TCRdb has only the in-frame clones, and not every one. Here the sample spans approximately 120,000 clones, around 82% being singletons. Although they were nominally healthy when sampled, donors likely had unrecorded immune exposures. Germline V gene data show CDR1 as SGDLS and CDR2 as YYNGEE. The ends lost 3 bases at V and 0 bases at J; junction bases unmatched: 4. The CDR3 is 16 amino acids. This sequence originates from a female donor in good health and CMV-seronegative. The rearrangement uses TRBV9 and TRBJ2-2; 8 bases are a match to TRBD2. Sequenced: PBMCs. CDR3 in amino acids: CASSGSGGANTGELFF. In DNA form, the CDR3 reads TGTGCCAGCAGCGGAAGCGGGGGCGCGAACACCGGGGAGCTGTTTTTT.